These T cell receptor beta chains were read from a single sample in a study of PD-1 blockade in classical Hodgkin lymphoma. Method: immunoSEQ multiplex PCR; TCRdb's copy keeps in-frame clones and lacks some. The sample holds over 9,000 clones; roughly 75% are singletons and the top ten take approximately 35%. The input for sequencing was peripheral blood mononuclear cells (PBMCs), taken at baseline. Receptor source: a human donor with classical Hodgkin lymphoma. Each CDR3 is given with its conserved first and last residue. The D gene is left open where the match is weak. The size of a clone is reported for some rows only, either as once, few or many, or as a class for expanded clones.

CDR3aa,CDR3nt,abundance,v_gene,d_gene,j_gene
CASSGHRGNNEKLFF,TGTGCCAGCAGTGGTCACAGGGGAAATAATGAAAAACTGTTTTTT,NA,TRBV25-1,TRBD1,TRBJ1-4
CASRKGDLNTEAFF,TGTGCCAGTCGAAAGGGGGACCTGAACACTGAAGCTTTCTTT,once,TRBV19,NA,TRBJ1-1
CASSPSRDEQYF,TGTGCCAGCAGCCCATCTAGGGACGAGCAGTACTTC,NA,TRBV11-1,NA,TRBJ2-7
CASSVERAGGEETQYF,TGTGCCAGCAGCGTAGAAAGAGCGGGGGGGGAAGAGACCCAGTACTTC,NA,TRBV9,TRBD2,TRBJ2-5
CASSRGTGTNYGYTF,TGTGCCAGCAGCCGAGGGACAGGGACTAACTATGGCTACACCTTC,few,TRBV7-9,TRBD1,TRBJ1-2
CASSVNPGGGNYNEQFF,TGTGCCAGCAGCGTAAACCCGGGTGGGGGGAACTACAATGAGCAGTTCTTC,NA,TRBV9,NA,TRBJ2-1
CASRGSARATGELFF,TGTGCCAGCAGAGGGAGCGCTAGAGCCACCGGGGAGCTGTTTTTT,NA,TRBV27,NA,TRBJ2-2
CASSFYLQETQYF,TGTGCCAGCTCGTTCTATCTCCAAGAGACCCAGTACTTC,NA,TRBV2,NA,TRBJ2-5
CASSLTSGDYNEQFF,TGCGCCAGCAGCCTGACTAGCGGGGATTACAATGAGCAGTTCTTC,once,TRBV5-1,TRBD2,TRBJ2-1
CASSYTVTNYGYTF,TGTGCCAGCAGTTACACGGTTACTAACTATGGCTACACCTTC,NA,TRBV6-5,NA,TRBJ1-2
CASSPGTARRNEKLFF,TGTGCCAGCAGTCCCGGGACAGCTCGGCGTAATGAAAAACTGTTTTTT,NA,TRBV6-6,TRBD1,TRBJ1-4